What follows is one T cell receptor (beta chain) and its context. This clone's antigen is unknown. Base qualities are missing; no much larger clone stands one base away. The immunoSEQ Assay, a bias-controlled multiplex PCR, was used to amplify TCRbeta CDR3 regions from genomic DNA. Processing in the source paper ran as follows. The number of nucleated cells in each sample was estimated from the amplification of reference gene primers within the assay. To quantify the absolute abundance of each unique TCRbeta CDR3 rearrangement, sequence reads were collapsed and filtered. For each sample, productive Simpson clonality was calculated as the square root of Simpson's diversity index over productive rearrangements. In its TCRdb copy, this immuneACCESS table keeps in-frame sequences only and misses some clones. Where compared with another copy, unresolved V genes explain less than half of these, and the others have no known cause. The D gene and trimming were derived from the DNA, and the V and J assignments and clone size from that table. Here the sample has over 150,000 clones; roughly 83% occur a single time. The ten largest make up roughly 7.2% of the sample.

This entry comes from a study of blood T cell repertoires in COVID-19 (dated by TCRdb to 2018 to 2020). Concerning the study at large: Samples covering the acute and convalescent phases of COVID-19 were provided by collaborators in the United States, Italy and Spain. The material from the prospective study consisted of cDNA or gDNA derived from T cells, B-cell-depleted T cells, or PBMCs. The dataset comprised deeply sampled blood TCRbeta repertoires from subjects exposed to, actively infected with, or recovered from COVID-19. The repertoires were made available in a free public database intended to serve as a resource for research on the immune response to SARS-CoV-2. The samples were drawn from the first 160 participants of the ongoing ImmuneRACE study and from more than 1,000 subjects provided by 6 global collaborators. A de-identified subject ID, COVID-19 status, age in years and sex were almost always included in the sample metadata. Where available, HLA class I and class II types were obtained from metadata supplied by the sample provider rather than from assay-based typing.

Inclusive of the bounding cysteine and phenylalanine, the CDR3 is 12 residues long. Of all the DNA, just the CDR3 is kept, 36 bases in frame from base 1. Trimming costs V 4 bases and J 2 bases, and their ends lie 6 bases apart. In the germline V gene (reference sequence), CDR1 corresponds to SEHNR and CDR2 to FQNEAQ. One collaborating source in Seattle enrolled patients during active infection and followed them longitudinally through the course of disease. Whole blood was collected in K2EDTA tubes by collaborating institutions according to the institutions' own protocols. For TCRbeta analysis, collaborators shipped samples as frozen whole blood, isolated PBMCs, or DNA extracted from either of those sample types. Beyond this particular receptor, the publication reports: The quantity of clinical and demographic metadata differed by source and by participant and was supplied without curation.

In this chain, TRBV7-9 is recombined with TRBJ2-7, with the D segment identity uncertain. The sample taken for sequencing was peripheral blood. The source is a middle-aged woman with COVID-19, enrolled during active disease. At the DNA level, the sequence is TGTGCCAGCAGCTCACCAGCCTACGAGCAGTACTTC. Protein translation: CASSSPAYEQYF.